This T cell receptor beta chain was identified during a study of blood T cell repertoires in COVID-19. Measured with immunoSEQ multiplex PCR; TCRdb has only the in-frame clones, and not every one. The table includes roughly 200,000 clones, 80% to 95% detected once. V lost 4 bases and J lost 10; bases outside the gene matches: 21. Germline CDR1 reads SEHNR; CDR2 reads FQNEAQ (reference sequence). The CDR3 has 18 residues. The sequenced sample was peripheral blood. The chain links TRBV7-9 to TRBJ2-1; TRBD2 matches 8 bases. This TCR came from a man in his fifties with acute or convalescent COVID-19. DNA for the CDR3: TGTGCCAGCAGCTATCGAATCTACGTGTGGACTAGCCCTTCGGAGCAGTTCTTC. It encodes CASSYRIYVWTSPSEQFF. Full variable domain (remainder filled in from reference TRBV7-9 and TRBJ2-1): DTGVSQNPRHKITKRGQNVTFRCDPISEHNRLYWYRQTLGQGPEFLTYFQNEAQLEKSRLLSDRFSAERPKGSFSTLEIQRTEQGDSAMYLCASSYRIYVWTSPSEQFFGPGTRLTVL.